These 13 T cell receptor beta chains share one sample of origin, sequenced in a study of blood T cell repertoires in COVID-19. The method was immunoSEQ multiplex PCR; TCRdb's version includes in-frame clones alone and lacks a portion of them. The table lists approximately 97,000 clones, 87% of them singletons. The sample consisted of peripheral blood. These receptor sequences come from a human donor in a cohort sampled during active COVID-19.

The chain recombines TRBV19 with TRBJ2-3, with TRBD2 matching over 12 bases. Germline V gene lookup returns CDR1 LNHDA and CDR2 SQIVND (reference sequence). This CDR3 spans 18 amino acids. V was pared by 10 bases and J by 0 bases, with 14 bases of the junction left unmatched. CDR3 in DNA: TGTGCCACCTCCCGGGCACTAGCGGGAGGCCTGAGCACAGATACGCAGTATTTT. The encoded protein is CATSRALAGGLSTDTQYF.

A remark on this clone: One end of the junction does not line up with germline, which may come from a read error. V usage is TRBV7-7 and J usage is TRBJ2-2; TRBD2 aligns across 8 bases. Germline V lookup: CDR1 SSHAT, CDR2 FNYEAQ (reference sequence). CDR3 size: 16 residues. The chain's CDR3 is CASSWTSQRGTGELFF. The CDR3, as DNA: TGTGCTAGCAGTTGGACTAGCCAGAGGGGTACCGGGGAGCTGTTTTTT.

The J gene is TRBJ2-5, the V gene TRBV10-3; 9 nucleotides match TRBD1. Germline V CDR1 and CDR2: ENHRY, SYGVKD. This CDR3 is 17 amino acids long. With V trimmed by 4 bases and J by 1 base, 10 bases remained unmatched. The CDR3 protein is CAISGAGTGTLQETQYF. The CDR3 bases are TGTGCCATCAGTGGAGCGGGGACAGGGACGCTCCAAGAGACCCAGTACTTC.

The chain links TRBV9 to TRBJ2-5, with D possibly matching TRBD1 (6 bases). The CDR3 is 14 residues long. V lost 2 bases and J lost 3, with 11 bases in between. The germline V gene has CDR1 SGDLS and CDR2 YYNGEE. As DNA, the CDR3 is TGTGCCAGCAGCGTCAGGGGTAGGGAAGAGACCCAGTACTTC. Its protein product is CASSVRGREETQYF.

The chain combines TRBV28 with TRBJ1-1; D unresolved. CDR3 length: 14 residues. Trimming pared 6 bases from V and 4 bases from J, leaving 15 bases between. The germline V gene encodes CDR1 MDHEN and CDR2 SYDVKM. This CDR3 reads CASRTPGDTTEAFF. DNA of the CDR3: TGTGCCAGCAGGACACCCGGTGATACCACTGAAGCTTTCTTT.

The chain employs TRBV6-2 or TRBV6-3 and TRBJ2-7; TRBD2 might be the D (5 bases). V lost 5 bases and J lost 1, with 18 bases in between. CDR1 is MNHEY and CDR2 is SVGEGT in the germline V gene. The CDR3 is 16 amino acids. For the CDR3, the DNA is TGTGCCAGCAGTCTTTTCGGAAGGGAGCGTTCCTACGAGCAGTACTTC. As protein: CASSLFGRERSYEQYF.

V usage is TRBV6-5 and J usage is TRBJ2-7; 7 bases match TRBD1. This CDR3 region has 15 residues. The germline V gene encodes CDR1 MNHEY and CDR2 SVGAGI. Losses at the gene ends were 6 bases for V and 5 bases for J; bases not matched to a gene: 13. CDR3 protein: CASSPVAGGEHEQYF. The CDR3 DNA reads TGTGCCAGCAGCCCCGTGGCAGGGGGTGAACACGAGCAGTACTTC.

The gene calls are TRBV3-1 (or the pseudogene TRBV3-2) and TRBJ1-6; unclear D gene. Germline V lookup: CDR1 LGHDT, CDR2 YNNKEL (reference sequence). The CDR3 length is 13 residues. Trimming took off 0 bases at V and 11 bases at J, with 8 bases between the two ends. In nucleotides, the CDR3 is TGTGCCAGCAGCCAAGAAGGGAGGACACCCCTCCACTTT. It translates to CASSQEGRTPLHF.

The chain joins TRBV7-2 to TRBJ2-7, with 8 bases aligning to TRBD2. The CDR3 covers 18 residues. V lost 3 bases and J lost 5; bases outside the gene matches: 18. Germline-derived CDR1 and CDR2 are SGHTA and FQGNSA. CDR3 amino acids: CASSLGSRGRAGVNEQYF. CDR3 sequence (DNA): TGTGCCAGCAGCTTGGGTTCCCGAGGCCGAGCGGGAGTGAACGAGCAGTACTTC. The whole variable domain, remainder taken from reference TRBV7-2 and TRBJ2-7, is GAGVSQSPSNKVTEKGKDVELRCDPISGHTALYWYRQSLGQGLEFLIYFQGNSAPDKSGLPSDRFSAERTGGSVSTLTIQRTQQEDSAVYLCASSLGSRGRAGVNEQYFGPGTRLTVT.

V usage is TRBV6-5 and J usage is TRBJ1-2, with 8 bases aligning to TRBD1. Losses at the gene ends were 5 bases for V and 5 bases for J; bases not matched to a gene: 7. Germline V gene sequence: CDR1 MNHEY, CDR2 SVGAGI. The CDR3 has 14 amino acids. CDR3 sequence reads: CASSSAGTGYGYTF. The CDR3 DNA follows: TGTGCCAGCAGTAGTGCCGGGACAGGATATGGCTACACCTTC.

As for this clone: A read error may account for a junction end that differs from germline. This chain uses TRBV10-2 with TRBJ1-3; TRBD1 aligns across 7 bases. The CDR3 contains 11 residues. Germline V lookup: CDR1 WSHSY, CDR2 SAAADI. This CDR3 is CASRNDRVFGF. The CDR3 bases are TGCGCCAGCAGGAACGACAGGGTTTTCGGTTTT.

The J gene is TRBJ2-1, the V gene TRBV7-3, with D possibly matching TRBD1 (5 bases). This CDR3 spans 13 amino acids. CDR1 SGHTA and CDR2 FQGTGA come from the germline V gene. Trimming left V 3 bases short and J 3 bases short, with 6 bases between. CDR3 sequence: CASSFDSYNEQFF. The CDR3 region has the DNA TGTGCCAGCAGCTTTGACAGCTACAATGAGCAGTTCTTC.

This clone was observed once. The genes are TRBV7-2 and TRBJ1-1; D gene uncertain. Trimming took 3 bases from V and 0 from J, leaving 5 bases between them. The CDR3 sequence is 13 residues long. Per germline, CDR1 SGHTA and CDR2 FQGNSA. This CDR3 is CASSFYMNTEAFF. In DNA, the CDR3 is TGTGCCAGCAGCTTTTATATGAACACTGAAGCTTTCTTT.